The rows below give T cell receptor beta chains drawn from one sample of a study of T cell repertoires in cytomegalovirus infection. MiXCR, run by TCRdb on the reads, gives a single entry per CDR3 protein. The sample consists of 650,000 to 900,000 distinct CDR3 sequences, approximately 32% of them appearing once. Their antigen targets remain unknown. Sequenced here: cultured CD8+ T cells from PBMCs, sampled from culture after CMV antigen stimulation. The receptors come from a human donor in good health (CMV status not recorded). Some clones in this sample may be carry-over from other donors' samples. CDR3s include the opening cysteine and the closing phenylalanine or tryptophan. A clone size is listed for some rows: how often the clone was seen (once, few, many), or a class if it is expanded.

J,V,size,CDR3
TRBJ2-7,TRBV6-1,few,CASSEQGDRAYEQYF
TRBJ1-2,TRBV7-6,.,CASSLAGSDYGYTF
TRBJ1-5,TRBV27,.,CASSFRAGIHDQPQHF
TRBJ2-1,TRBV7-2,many,CASSFTGVNEQFF
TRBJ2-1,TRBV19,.,CASTPSGGFHNEQFF
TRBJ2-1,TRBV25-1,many,CASSELRGRTYNEQFF
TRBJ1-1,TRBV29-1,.,CSVEGQGEDTEAFF
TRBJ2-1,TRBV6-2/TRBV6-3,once,CASRPRTSGYNVQFF
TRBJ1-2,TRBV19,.,CASSARRPINYGYTF
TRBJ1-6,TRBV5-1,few,CASSLVTEPSPLHF
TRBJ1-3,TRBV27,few,CASSQWGGQILSGNTIYF
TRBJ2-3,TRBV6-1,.,CASLDGGTDTQYF
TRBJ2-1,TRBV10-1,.,CASSEWEGGSAGEQFF
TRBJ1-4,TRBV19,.,CASSKIRGRFDEKLFF
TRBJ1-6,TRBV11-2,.,CASSSTEASYNSPLHF
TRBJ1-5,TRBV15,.,CATSSDRGQGQPQHF
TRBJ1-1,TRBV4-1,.,CASSQDRALNTEAFF
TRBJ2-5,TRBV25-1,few,CASSVPSGGGETQYF
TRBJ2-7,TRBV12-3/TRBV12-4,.,CASSQAGWYEQYF
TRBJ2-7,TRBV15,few,CATSRDRVNRVSYEQYF
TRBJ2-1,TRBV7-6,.,CASNSPAGTGAIF
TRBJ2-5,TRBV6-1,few,CASSRIETGQETQYF
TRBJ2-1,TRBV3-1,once,CASSQEVVDEQFF
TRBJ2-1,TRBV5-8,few,CASSLRRTGYGSEQFF
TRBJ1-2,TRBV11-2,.,CASSLLSSDMDGYTF
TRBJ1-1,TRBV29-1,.,CSVERDTEAFF
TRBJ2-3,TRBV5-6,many,CASTHERWSDTQYF
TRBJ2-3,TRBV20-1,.,CSARSTSEDTDTQYF
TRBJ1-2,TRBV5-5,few,CASSFALAPNGYTF
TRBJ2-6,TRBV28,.,CASTYRDRGRGANVLTF
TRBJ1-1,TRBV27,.,CASSSIMNTEAFF
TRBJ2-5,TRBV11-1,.,CASSLGIQLGQETQYF
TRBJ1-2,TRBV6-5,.,CASSEARYYGYTF
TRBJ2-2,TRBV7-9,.,CASSISRQGTGELFF
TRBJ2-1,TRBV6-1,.,CASSRGSLSHNEQFF
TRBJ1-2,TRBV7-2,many,CASRDGQGYGYTF
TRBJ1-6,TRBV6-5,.,CASSLTQTGGTPLHF
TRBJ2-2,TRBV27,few,CASSFGGGLYTGELFF
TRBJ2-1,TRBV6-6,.,CASTLAGGNNEQFF
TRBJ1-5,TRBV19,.,CASSAGISAQPQHF
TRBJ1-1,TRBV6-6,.,CAGSRGLSTEAFF
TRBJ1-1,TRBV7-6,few,CASSLRPFGANTEAFF
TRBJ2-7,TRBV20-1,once,CSANRGHEQYF
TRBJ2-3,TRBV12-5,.,CASGLRVDTQYF
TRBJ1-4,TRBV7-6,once,CASSPGWTGGEKLFF
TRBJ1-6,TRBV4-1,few,CASSQLPLNSPLHF
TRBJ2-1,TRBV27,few,CASSLSADMRGVYNEQFF
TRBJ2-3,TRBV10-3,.,CAISEGLTDTQYF
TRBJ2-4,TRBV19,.,CASMAWPLAKNIQYF
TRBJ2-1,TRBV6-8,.,CASSPYRVQGYNEQFF
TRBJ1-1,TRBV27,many,CASSPFAGFMNTEAFF